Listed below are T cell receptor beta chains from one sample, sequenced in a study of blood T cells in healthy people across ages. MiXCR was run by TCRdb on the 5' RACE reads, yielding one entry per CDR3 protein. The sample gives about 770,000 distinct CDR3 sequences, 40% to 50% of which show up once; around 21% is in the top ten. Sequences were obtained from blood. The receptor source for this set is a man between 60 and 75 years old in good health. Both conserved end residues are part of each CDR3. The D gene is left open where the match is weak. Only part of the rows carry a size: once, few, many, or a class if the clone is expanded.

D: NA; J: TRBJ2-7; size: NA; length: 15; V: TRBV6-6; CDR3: CASSDFGQRNYEQYF; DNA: TGTGCCAGCAGCGATTTTGGACAGCGAAACTACGAGCAGTACTTC
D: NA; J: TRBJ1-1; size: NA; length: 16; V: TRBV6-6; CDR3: CASSTRIGAMNTEAFF; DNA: TGTGCCAGCAGTACCCGGATCGGGGCTATGAACACTGAAGCTTTCTTT
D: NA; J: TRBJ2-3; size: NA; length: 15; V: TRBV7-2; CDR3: CASSSTGEGTDTQYF; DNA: TGTGCCAGCAGCTCAACAGGGGAGGGCACAGATACGCAGTATTTT
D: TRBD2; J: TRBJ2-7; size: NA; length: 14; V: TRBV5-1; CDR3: CASSFSGGVYEQYF; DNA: TGCGCCAGCAGCTTTAGCGGGGGGGTCTACGAGCAGTACTTC
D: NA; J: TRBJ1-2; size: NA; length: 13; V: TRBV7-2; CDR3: CASSWKVGYGYTF; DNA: TGTGCCAGCAGCTGGAAGGTCGGGTATGGCTACACCTTC
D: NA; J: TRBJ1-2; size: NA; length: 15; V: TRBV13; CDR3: CAGSSLAGTRSGYTF; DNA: TGTGCCGGCAGCTCGCTCGCCGGGACAAGAAGTGGCTACACCTTC
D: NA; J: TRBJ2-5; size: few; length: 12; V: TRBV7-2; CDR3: CASRSGGETQYF; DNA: TGTGCCAGCCGGAGCGGCGGGGAGACCCAGTACTTC
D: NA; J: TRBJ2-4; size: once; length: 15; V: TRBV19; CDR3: CASSTQGPAKNIQYF; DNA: TGTGCCAGTAGTACCCAGGGCCCAGCCAAAAACATTCAGTACTTC
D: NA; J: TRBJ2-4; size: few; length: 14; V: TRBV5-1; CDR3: CASSLDLNKNIQYF; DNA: TGCGCCAGCAGCTTAGATCTAAACAAAAACATTCAGTACTTC
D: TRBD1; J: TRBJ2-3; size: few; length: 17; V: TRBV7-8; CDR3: CASSFRDRGLNTDTQYF; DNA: TGTGCCAGCAGCTTCCGGGACAGGGGGCTCAACACAGATACGCAGTATTTT
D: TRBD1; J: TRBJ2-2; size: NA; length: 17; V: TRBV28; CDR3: CASSSSGTGARTGELFF; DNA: TGTGCCAGCAGTTCGTCCGGGACAGGGGCCCGCACCGGGGAGCTGTTTTTT
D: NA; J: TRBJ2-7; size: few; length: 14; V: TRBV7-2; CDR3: CASSAGLTSYEQYF; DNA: TGTGCCAGCAGCGCCGGGCTCACCTCCTACGAGCAGTACTTC
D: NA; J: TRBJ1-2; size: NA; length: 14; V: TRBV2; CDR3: CASRLSAALYGYTF; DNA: TGTGCCAGCAGGCTCTCGGCGGCTCTCTATGGCTACACCTTC
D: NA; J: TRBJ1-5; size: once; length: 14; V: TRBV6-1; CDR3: CASSEAQVAGPQHF; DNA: TGTGCCAGCAGTGAAGCGCAAGTCGCTGGGCCCCAGCATTTT
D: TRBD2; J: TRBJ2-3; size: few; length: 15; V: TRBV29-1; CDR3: CSPTPIAGGEDTQYF; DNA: TGCAGCCCTACCCCTATAGCGGGGGGAGAGGATACGCAGTATTTT
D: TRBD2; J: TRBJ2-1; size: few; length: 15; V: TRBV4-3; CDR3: CASSPGSSGANEQFF; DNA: TGCGCCAGCAGCCCTGGGTCTAGCGGGGCTAATGAGCAGTTCTTC
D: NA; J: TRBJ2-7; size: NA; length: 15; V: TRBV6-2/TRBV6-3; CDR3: CASSYAGQARGEQYF; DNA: TGTGCCAGCAGTTACGCGGGGCAGGCCAGGGGCGAGCAGTACTTC
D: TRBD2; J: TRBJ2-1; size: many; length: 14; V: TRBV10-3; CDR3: CAIKATSGDNEQFF; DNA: TGTGCCATCAAAGCGACTAGCGGGGATAATGAGCAGTTCTTC
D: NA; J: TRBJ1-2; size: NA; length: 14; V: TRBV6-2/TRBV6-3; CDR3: CASSSLNTNYGYTF; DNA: TGTGCCAGCAGTTCTCTGAATACTAACTATGGCTACACCTTC
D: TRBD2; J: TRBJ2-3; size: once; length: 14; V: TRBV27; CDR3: CASNNQRGGNPTYF; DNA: TGTGCCAGCAATAACCAGCGGGGGGGAAACCCAACGTATTTT
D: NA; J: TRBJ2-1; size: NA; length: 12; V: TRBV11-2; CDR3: CASSSWGDEQFF; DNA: TGTGCCAGCAGCTCATGGGGGGATGAGCAGTTCTTC
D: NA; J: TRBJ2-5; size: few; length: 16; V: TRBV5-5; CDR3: CASSHGGGGPQETQYF; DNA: TGTGCCAGCAGCCACGGAGGTGGGGGGCCCCAAGAGACCCAGTACTTC
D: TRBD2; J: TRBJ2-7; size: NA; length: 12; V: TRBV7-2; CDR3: CASSSGTTEQYF; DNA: TGTGCCAGCAGCTCCGGGACTACCGAGCAGTACTTC
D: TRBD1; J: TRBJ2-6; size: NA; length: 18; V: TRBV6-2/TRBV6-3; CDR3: CASTTPGTGVSGANVLTF; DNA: TGTGCCAGCACTACGCCCGGGACAGGGGTCTCTGGGGCCAACGTCCTGACTTTC
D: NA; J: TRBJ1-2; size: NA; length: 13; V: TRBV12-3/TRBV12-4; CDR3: CASSASPNYGYTF; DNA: TGTGCCAGCAGTGCCTCCCCAAACTATGGCTACACCTTC
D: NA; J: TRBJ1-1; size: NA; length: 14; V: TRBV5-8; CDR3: CASTLGGGHTEAFF; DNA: TGTGCCAGCACCCTTGGGGGTGGGCACACTGAAGCTTTCTTT
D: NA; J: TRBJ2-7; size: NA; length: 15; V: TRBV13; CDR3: CASSLAHLGGYEQYF; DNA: TGTGCCAGCAGCTTAGCTCACCTAGGAGGGTACGAGCAGTACTTC
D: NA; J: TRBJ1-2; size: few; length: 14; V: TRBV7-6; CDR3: CASSPGGISYGYTF; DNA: TGTGCCAGCAGCCCAGGAGGAATTAGCTATGGCTACACCTTC
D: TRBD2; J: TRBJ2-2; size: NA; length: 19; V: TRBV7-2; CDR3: CASSLNLGGVDRNTGELFF; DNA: TGTGCCAGCAGCCTTAATCTGGGGGGGGTCGATCGGAACACCGGGGAGCTGTTTTTT
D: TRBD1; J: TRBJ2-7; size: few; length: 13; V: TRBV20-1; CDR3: CSALTGIGYEQYF; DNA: TGCAGTGCCCTGACAGGGATTGGGTACGAGCAGTACTTC